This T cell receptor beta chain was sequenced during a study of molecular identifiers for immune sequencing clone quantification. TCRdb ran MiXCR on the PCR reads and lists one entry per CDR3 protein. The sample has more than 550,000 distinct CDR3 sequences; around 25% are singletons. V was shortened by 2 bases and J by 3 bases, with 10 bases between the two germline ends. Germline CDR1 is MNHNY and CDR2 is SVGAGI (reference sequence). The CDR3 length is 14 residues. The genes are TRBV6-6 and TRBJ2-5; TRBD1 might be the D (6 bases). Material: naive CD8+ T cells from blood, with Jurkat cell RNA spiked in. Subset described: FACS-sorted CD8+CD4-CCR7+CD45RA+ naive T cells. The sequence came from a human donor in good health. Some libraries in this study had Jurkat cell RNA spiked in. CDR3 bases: TGTGCCAGCAGTTACAGGCCAGGGGAAGAGACCCAGTACTTC. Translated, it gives CASSYRPGEETQYF.